These 24 T cell receptor beta chains were sequenced from one sample in a study of cytomegalovirus exposure and HLA in healthy donors. Profiling relied on immunoSEQ multiplex PCR, and the TCRdb table lists in-frame clones only, not all of them. The table has over 110,000 clones, 70% to 90% seen once; the top ten hold less than 9%. The sequencing sample was made of PBMCs. These receptors were obtained from a man aged 18 to 30 in good health and CMV-seropositive.

This chain links TRBV29-1 with TRBJ1-5, with 10 bases aligning to TRBD1. V gave up 6 bases and J gave up 5 bases; unmatched junction bases: 7. The CDR3 totals 14 residues. From germline, CDR1 is SQVTM and CDR2 ANQGSEA. DNA for the CDR3: TGCAGCGTGGGATCCGGGACAGGGGATCAGCCCCAGCATTTT. This sequence encodes CSVGSGTGDQPQHF.

V is TRBV30 and J is TRBJ1-1; TRBD1 might be the D (5 bases). V was clipped by 5 bases and J by 5 bases, with 15 bases between them. The CDR3 length is 13 residues. The germline V gene encodes CDR1 GTSNPN and CDR2 SVGIG (reference sequence). CDR3 nucleotides: TGTGCCTGGGACAATGATAGGGGAACTGAAGCTTTCTTT. Translating gives CAWDNDRGTEAFF.

The gene calls are TRBV5-1 and TRBJ1-1; perhaps TRBD1 as D (6 bases). With 5 bases removed from V and 3 bases from J, the gap between germline ends came to 11 bases. CDR3 length: 13 residues. Germline-derived CDR1 and CDR2 are SGHRS and YFSETQ. CDR3 sequence: CASSLGQHTEAFF. CDR3 sequence (DNA): TGCGCCAGCAGTCTTGGACAGCACACTGAAGCTTTCTTT.

The chain is built from TRBV11-3 and TRBJ1-4; D gene uncertain. The V and J ends lost 3 bases and 2 bases respectively, with 7 bases between them. The germline gives CDR1 SGHNT, CDR2 YENEEA. The CDR3 is made up of 14 amino acids. This CDR3 reads CASSLTGTNEKLFF. The CDR3 DNA sequence: TGTGCCAGCAGCTTGACCGGGACTAATGAAAAACTGTTTTTT.

The V gene is TRBV28, the J gene TRBJ1-1, with D perhaps matching TRBD1 (5 bases). The germline CDR1 and CDR2 sequences are MDHEN and SYDVKM. V lost 6 bases and J 4 bases, leaving 12 bases between the germline ends. CDR3 length: 13 amino acids. The CDR3 DNA is TGTGCCAGCAGACAGGTGGTTGTCACTGAAGCTTTCTTT. This translates into CASRQVVVTEAFF.

This clone came up a few times. The chain joins TRBV2 to TRBJ1-1; the D gene is possibly TRBD1 (5 bases). The germline gives CDR1 SNHLY, CDR2 FYNNEI. The V gene lost 7 bases and the J gene lost 4 bases, with 13 bases spanning the gap. CDR3 size: 13 residues. DNA of the CDR3: TGTGCCAGCAAGGTTGGGCAGGGCACTGAAGCTTTCTTT. Translating gives CASKVGQGTEAFF.

This clone occurred many times. The chain employs TRBV6-6 and TRBJ2-5; 11 nucleotides agree with TRBD2. Trimming took 9 bases from V and 2 from J; bases not matched to a gene: 8. The CDR3 covers 15 residues. Germline CDR1 reads MNHNY; CDR2 reads SVGAGI (reference sequence). The CDR3 protein is CARDLAGGDQETQYF. The CDR3 region has the DNA TGTGCCAGAGATCTAGCGGGGGGTGATCAAGAGACCCAGTACTTC.

The V gene is TRBV10-3, the J gene TRBJ2-1; 10 bases fit TRBD2. This CDR3 has 13 amino acids. Per germline, CDR1 ENHRY and CDR2 SYGVKD. The V and J ends lost 7 bases and 8 bases, in that order; junction bases with no gene match: 5. CDR3 in DNA: TGTGCCATCAAAGCGGGGGGGAGTGATGAGCAGTTCTTC. This encodes CAIKAGGSDEQFF.

The V gene is TRBV7-2, the J gene TRBJ2-7; 14 nucleotides line up with TRBD2. Germline loops: CDR1 SGHTA, CDR2 FQGNSA. The CDR3 loop spans 15 amino acids. J gave up 4 bases and V 3 bases, and 2 bases lay outside the gene matches. This CDR3 reads CASSLGLAGVYEQYF. The CDR3 DNA reads as TGTGCCAGCAGCTTGGGACTAGCGGGGGTGTACGAGCAGTACTTC.

The V and J genes are TRBV14 and TRBJ2-7; possible D gene TRBD1, 6 bases. This CDR3 has 16 amino acids. CDR1 is SGHDN, CDR2 FVKESK, per germline. V lost 5 bases and J 1 base, leaving 18 bases between the germline ends. CDR3 in amino acids: CASSAIAGVKSYEQYF. CDR3 nucleotide sequence: TGTGCCAGCAGCGCTATAGCAGGGGTAAAGTCCTACGAGCAGTACTTC.

The chain uses TRBV23-1 and TRBJ1-1, with 7 bases aligning to TRBD1. TRBV23-1 is classed as an ORF, of uncertain function. The CDR3 contains 14 residues. Trimming took 2 bases from V and 5 from J; bases not matched to a gene: 5. Here the CDR3 DNA reads TGCGCCAGCAGTCAAGGACAGGCCGGAACTGAAGCTTTCTTT. Protein product: CASSQGQAGTEAFF.

J is TRBJ2-7 and V is TRBV23-1; tentatively, D is TRBD2 (5 bases). TRBV23-1 is an ORF, with its function uncertain. The V end lost 4 bases, the J end lost 3 bases, and 28 bases lay between the germline ends. The CDR3 has 19 residues. The CDR3 spells CASSRKVLEPQRDFYEQYF. Written as DNA, the CDR3 is TGCGCCAGCAGTCGAAAGGTGTTAGAACCACAGAGGGATTTCTACGAGCAGTACTTC.

This clone was seen a handful of times. The genes are TRBV6-5 and TRBJ2-2, with a possible D match to TRBD1 (6 bases). The V end was cut by 11 bases, the J end by 1 base, with 11 bases between. CDR3 length: 13 residues. Germline CDR1 and CDR2: MNHEY and SVGAGI. CDR3 amino acids: CAVQGRNTGELFF. The CDR3 DNA reads as TGTGCCGTACAGGGCAGGAACACCGGGGAGCTGTTTTTT.

The rearrangement joins TRBV27 to TRBJ1-4, with 9 nucleotides matching TRBD1. Germline CDR1 MNHEY, CDR2 SMNVEV (reference sequence). V gave up 2 bases and J gave up 8 bases; unmatched junction bases: 6. This CDR3 has 15 residues. CDR3 in amino acids: CASSLVGQGGEKLFF. CDR3 DNA: TGTGCCAGCAGTTTAGTGGGACAGGGAGGGGAAAAACTGTTTTTT.

J is TRBJ1-1 and V is TRBV10-3; 9 nucleotides line up with TRBD1. The junction had 3 bases not matched to a gene; V was cut back by 6 bases and J by 1 base. The CDR3 is made up of 14 amino acids. The V gene's germline CDR1 is ENHRY and CDR2 SYGVKD. The CDR3: CAIRPGQGNTEAFF. The CDR3 nucleotides are TGTGCCATCAGACCGGGACAGGGGAACACTGAAGCTTTCTTT.

This clone was seen a few times. The chain joins TRBV7-3 to TRBJ2-7, with TRBD2 matching over 8 bases. V lost 5 bases, J lost 1 base, and 4 bases stayed unmatched. The CDR3 sequence is 14 residues long. Looked up from germline, CDR1 is SGHTA and CDR2 is FQGTGA. DNA of the CDR3: TGTGCCAGCAGCCTTAGCGGGAATTCCTACGAGCAGTACTTC. Protein: CASSLSGNSYEQYF.

This chain uses TRBV28 with TRBJ2-2; TRBD1 agrees at 8 bases. Germline V gene lookup returns CDR1 MDHEN and CDR2 SYDVKM. The V segment lost 7 bases and the J segment 4 bases; nucleotides outside the gene matches: 2. This CDR3 is built from 13 residues. CDR3: CASTDRVTGELFF. CDR3 bases: TGTGCCAGCACGGACAGGGTCACCGGGGAGCTGTTTTTT. Full variable domain (remainder filled in from reference TRBV28 and TRBJ2-2): DVKVTQSSRYLVKRTGEKVFLECVQDMDHENMFWYRQDPGLGLRLIYFSYDVKMKEKGDIPEGYSVSREKKERFSLILESASTNQTSMYLCASTDRVTGELFFGEGSRLTVL.

The chain is built from TRBV11-2 and TRBJ1-5; D possibly corresponds to TRBD1 (5 bases). Germline V lookup: CDR1 SGHAT, CDR2 FQNNGV. There are 16 residues in the CDR3. V lost 5 bases and J 0 bases, leaving 14 bases between the germline ends. CDR3 region: CASSLRGSGSNQPQHF. The CDR3 DNA is TGTGCCAGCAGCCTCCGGGGGAGCGGTAGCAATCAGCCCCAGCATTTT. The whole variable domain, remainder taken from reference TRBV11-2 and TRBJ1-5, is EAGVAQSPRYKIIEKRQSVAFWCNPISGHATLYWYQQILGQGPKLLIQFQNNGVVDDSQLPKDRFSAERLKGVDSTLKIQPAKLEDSAVYLCASSLRGSGSNQPQHFGDGTRLSIL.

This chain links TRBV30 with TRBJ2-7, with 11 nucleotides matching TRBD2. Germline loops: CDR1 GTSNPN, CDR2 SVGIG (reference sequence). CDR3 length: 13 amino acids. V gave up 3 bases and J gave up 6 bases; unmatched junction bases: 4. The CDR3 DNA is TGTGCCTGGAGGATAGCGGGGGGGACCGAGCAGTACTTC. Its translation is CAWRIAGGTEQYF.

The chain combines TRBV9 with TRBJ2-1; the match to TRBD2 covers 9 bases. This CDR3 is built from 15 residues. Per germline, CDR1 SGDLS and CDR2 YYNGEE. The J segment lost 8 bases and the V segment lost 0 bases, leaving 6 bases of the junction unmatched. The CDR3 loop is CASSVGGRGSDEQFF. In DNA form, the CDR3 reads TGTGCCAGCAGCGTAGGCGGGAGGGGTAGCGATGAGCAGTTCTTC.

This clone was counted once. The chain uses TRBV11-3 and TRBJ2-7; the D gene is possibly TRBD2 (7 bases). Germline V gives CDR1 SGHNT, CDR2 YENEEA. Trimming stripped 5 bases from V and 3 bases from J, with 11 bases between. The CDR3 is 13 residues long. CDR3 in amino acids: CASSRGGFYEQYF. CDR3 in DNA: TGTGCCAGCAGCCGCGGGGGCTTCTACGAGCAGTACTTC.

J is TRBJ1-3 and V is TRBV14; no clear D. CDR3 length: 18 residues. Germline lookup yields CDR1 SGHDN and CDR2 FVKESK. Trimming stripped 0 bases from V and 0 bases from J, with 15 bases between. The CDR3 DNA reads TGTGCCAGCAGCCAAGATCTTGGGCAGTCAATCTCTGGAAACACCATATATTTT. Its translation: CASSQDLGQSISGNTIYF.

The rearrangement uses TRBV6-5 and TRBJ2-2; possibly TRBD2 for D (5 bases). The CDR3 covers 13 residues. V lost 10 bases, J lost 2 bases, and 11 bases lay in between. CDR1 and CDR2 (germline): MNHEY, SVGAGI. CDR3 residues: CATGEPNTGELFF. The CDR3 DNA follows: TGTGCCACCGGGGAACCTAACACCGGGGAGCTGTTTTTT.

Only one count was recorded for this clone. V usage is TRBV6-1 and J usage is TRBJ2-3; weak D call: TRBD2 (6 bases). V was clipped by 2 bases and J by 5 bases, with 14 bases between them. Germline V gene lookup returns CDR1 MNHNS and CDR2 SASEGT. This CDR3 comprises 15 residues. The DNA of the CDR3 is TGTGCCAGCAGTGAATCGGCCGGGGGTGGAGATACGCAGTATTTT. It yields the protein CASSESAGGGDTQYF.